Reported below is one T cell receptor (beta chain). Its antigen is unidentified. This sample is part of a study of CD8 T cells in Susac syndrome. Random-hexamer reverse transcription was applied to about 0.45 to 1 ug RNA. TCRdb recomputed calls from the immunoSEQ multiplex PCR reads with MiXCR, one row per CDR3 protein. The profile shows under 350,000 distinct CDR3 sequences, just over 90% of them singletons. Germline V gene data show CDR1 as MGHDK and CDR2 as SYGVNS. There are 16 residues in the CDR3. V lost 3 bases, J lost 10 bases, and 11 bases stayed unmatched. Peripheral blood CD8+ and CD4+ T cells were profiled by TCR beta sequencing. FACS was used to enrich TEMRA cells, whereas the CD8+ and CD4+ T cells were obtained by negative isolation. Study-wide results and caveats: It was acknowledged in the study that its TCR sequencing and HLA analysis involved a relatively small number of individuals.

The sequenced material came from CD4+ T cells from PBMCs. This receptor was obtained from a human donor with multiple sclerosis. The gene calls are TRBV25-1 and TRBJ1-4; 10 bases map to TRBD1. The CDR3 bases are TGTGCCAGCAGTGACCGACGGACAGGGGGTCACGGAAAACTGTTTTTT. Protein: CASSDRRTGGHGKLFF. Filled out from reference TRBV25-1 and TRBJ1-4, the complete variable domain reads EADIYQTPRYLVIGTGKKITLECSQTMGHDKMYWYQQDPGMELHLIHYSYGVNSTEKGDLSSESTVSRIRTEHFPLTLESARPSHTSQYLCASSDRRTGGHGKLFFGSGTQLSVL.